These T cell receptor beta chains were read from a single sample in a study of T cells in Graves' hyperthyroidism and ophthalmopathy. One entry per CDR3 protein, called by TCRdb with MiXCR from the multiplex PCR reads. The data hold around 570,000 distinct CDR3 sequences, with just under 20% observed a single time. Sequenced input: blood. Receptors were obtained from a man between 40 and 49 years old with Graves' ophthalmopathy. The CDR3 runs from the conserved cysteine through the conserved F or W. A D gene is named only where the DNA matches it firmly. Some rows mark clone size as missing; the rest say once, few, many or name a class of expanded clone.

v_gene: TRBV20-1; abundance: many; j_gene: TRBJ2-5; d_gene: TRBD2; CDR3aa: CSAYPMGAGGGETQYF; CDR3nt: TGCAGTGCCTACCCCATGGGTGCGGGAGGGGGAGAGACCCAGTACTTC
v_gene: TRBV12-3/TRBV12-4; abundance: many; j_gene: TRBJ2-2; d_gene: TRBD1; CDR3aa: CASSLVQGAGGELFF; CDR3nt: TGTGCCAGCAGTTTGGTACAGGGGGCAGGCGGGGAGCTGTTTTTT
v_gene: TRBV11-1; abundance: NA; j_gene: TRBJ1-1; d_gene: NA; CDR3aa: CASSQPMGGSNTEAFF; CDR3nt: TGTGCCAGCAGCCAACCCATGGGAGGGTCCAACACTGAAGCTTTCTTT
v_gene: TRBV5-1; abundance: NA; j_gene: TRBJ2-2; d_gene: TRBD2; CDR3aa: CASSPGLAGEGTGELFF; CDR3nt: TGCGCCAGCAGCCCGGGACTAGCGGGAGAGGGCACCGGGGAGCTGTTTTTT
v_gene: TRBV12-3/TRBV12-4; abundance: NA; j_gene: TRBJ2-3; d_gene: NA; CDR3aa: CASSPPPVLTDTQYF; CDR3nt: TGTGCCAGCAGTCCCCCCCCGGTACTCACAGATACGCAGTATTTT
v_gene: TRBV28; abundance: few; j_gene: TRBJ2-5; d_gene: NA; CDR3aa: CAARQGGETQYF; CDR3nt: TGTGCCGCCAGACAGGGAGGAGAGACCCAGTACTTC
v_gene: TRBV28; abundance: many; j_gene: TRBJ2-5; d_gene: NA; CDR3aa: CASSHGVGSKKTQYF; CDR3nt: TGTGCCAGCAGCCATGGGGTTGGATCCAAGAAGACCCAGTACTTC
v_gene: TRBV20-1; abundance: few; j_gene: TRBJ2-1; d_gene: NA; CDR3aa: CSVTSQDYNEQFF; CDR3nt: TGCAGTGTAACCTCACAGGATTACAATGAGCAGTTCTTC
v_gene: TRBV29-1; abundance: few; j_gene: TRBJ1-2; d_gene: TRBD1; CDR3aa: CSVSQTGVRGYTF; CDR3nt: TGCAGCGTATCCCAGACAGGGGTTAGAGGCTACACCTTC
v_gene: TRBV7-3; abundance: few; j_gene: TRBJ1-6; d_gene: TRBD1; CDR3aa: CASSFRDRDSPLHF; CDR3nt: TGTGCCAGCAGCTTCCGGGACAGGGATTCACCCCTCCACTTT
v_gene: TRBV28; abundance: NA; j_gene: TRBJ2-7; d_gene: NA; CDR3aa: CASSSQNPYEQYF; CDR3nt: TGTGCCAGCAGTTCACAGAATCCTTACGAGCAGTACTTC
v_gene: TRBV20-1; abundance: NA; j_gene: TRBJ2-2; d_gene: TRBD2; CDR3aa: CSALGLAGEAGELFF; CDR3nt: TGCAGTGCTTTAGGACTAGCGGGAGAGGCCGGGGAGCTGTTTTTT
v_gene: TRBV7-9; abundance: many; j_gene: TRBJ1-2; d_gene: NA; CDR3aa: CASSLSGAGANYGYTF; CDR3nt: TGTGCCAGCAGCTTATCTGGGGCAGGGGCCAACTATGGCTACACCTTC